Below, one T cell receptor (beta chain) is given with its context. Its antigen has not been determined. Nothing much larger sits one base from this clone, and base qualities are not available. Stable Graves' hyperthyroidism was defined as no progression to ophthalmopathy during 18 months of follow-up. Hyperthyroidism patients were newly diagnosed, with disease duration under 2 months, and aged 18 to 65 years. Any patient with an uncontrolled infection, another autoimmune disease, pregnancy or lactation was excluded. Diagnoses relied on clinical symptoms, serum thyroxine and TRAb, thyroid ultrasound and orbital computed tomography. PBMCs were isolated from about 9.1 ml of fresh peripheral blood by Ficoll-Paque density gradient centrifugation. Total RNA was extracted with Trizol reagent, and quality was checked on an Agilent 2100 Bioanalyzer. The TCR beta CDR3 regions were amplified from the RNA transcripts. For the first round of RT-PCR on the TCR CDR3, the HTBI primer set was used together with the Qiagen OneStep RT-PCR kit. The libraries were constructed in a second round of multiplex PCR and then size-selected and purified. The libraries were sequenced on an Illumina HiSeq2000 using paired-end 100 bp reads. For the original study's pipeline: SOAPnuke was used to process the raw data, with reads discarded if the reads contained adapters or uncalled bases, had a mean Phred below 15, or lacked an exact constant-primer or identifier match. High-quality paired reads were merged using COPE v1.2.5, and each unique nucleotide sequence was defined as a clonotype. Clonotypes were aligned to IMGT TRBV, TRBD and TRBJ reference segments using MiTCR v1.1. The analysis included only V-J combinations with a frequency above 0.0001, which together covered roughly 99% of the repertoires. The TCS score was defined as F50 (clonal expansion) divided by E x V (chaos), with BLOSUM62-based TCRdist calculated between CDR3 peptides within each V-J. Welch's t-statistics and random forest reduced around 550 V-J features to about 12, which were used in a naive Bayes classifier (R e1071). The public reads were reanalyzed by TCRdb: fastp trimming at Q25, MiXCR alignment, in-frame beta chains only. All rows with the same CDR3 protein become a single entry with the most common DNA and genes. In this record, the V and J calls reflect TCRdb's handling and not the investigators' own analysis. The sample records about 400,000 distinct CDR3 sequences, more than 15% of which are singletons. The ten largest clones add up to almost 8% of the sample.

V is cut by 8 bases and J by 3 bases, and the space between the germline ends is 11 bases. CDR1 and CDR2, per the germline V gene, are SNHLY and FYNNEI. From its cysteine to its phenylalanine, the CDR3 spans 13 amino acids. The DNA shown is the 39-base CDR3, in frame from base 1. This specimen belongs to a study of T cells in Graves' hyperthyroidism and ophthalmopathy (dated by TCRdb to between 2018 and 2021). With regard to the full study: Peripheral blood samples were taken at initial diagnosis, before any treatment was given. The roughly 100 discovery patients were divided at random into training and test sets in a 7:3 ratio. The study also compared thyroid tissue and blood T-cell repertoires from 5 to 7 Graves' hyperthyroidism patients. The paper reports TCR Vbeta CDR3 sequencing of roughly 140 peripheral blood samples: some 41 ophthalmopathy, fewer than 80 hyperthyroidism and approximately 17 progressor patients. To identify TCR V-J signatures that set the groups apart, the researchers used a discovery cohort of more than 95 patients, made up of 40 to 45 with Graves' ophthalmopathy and 57 with stable Graves' hyperthyroidism. Prospective prediction of ophthalmopathy was tested in an independent validation cohort of 18 to 20 hyperthyroidism patients and some 17 patients who later progressed to ophthalmopathy. After sampling, hyperthyroidism patients received methimazole starting at 30 mg daily, and ophthalmopathy patients received high-dose intravenous methylprednisolone.

General conclusions and limits of the study: Sample size was not statistically predetermined, and investigators were not blinded to group allocation. Most expanded thyroid clonotypes (frequency above 0.001) were also detected in blood, suggesting blood repertoires may reflect thyroid immune responses. In validation, the model predicted progression to ophthalmopathy a median of roughly 6.5 months before onset, with around 70% sensitivity and 72.22% specificity. Ophthalmopathy was separated from stable hyperthyroidism by a 13 V-J signature model, with 85% to 90% sensitivity and about 81% specificity obtained in cross-validation and 80%/75% obtained in testing.

Sequencing was done on a sample of blood. The clonotype was recovered from a woman between 18 and 30 years old with Graves' hyperthyroidism. The V gene is TRBV2 and the J gene is TRBJ2-1; no D gene can be assigned with confidence. At the DNA level, the sequence is TGTGCCAGCTGCGTGAACGTCTACAATGAGCAGTTCTTC. Its translation is CASCVNVYNEQFF. Joined to the reference TRBV2 and TRBJ2-1 proteins, this CDR3 gives the full variable domain: EPEVTQTPSHQVTQMGQEVILRCVPISNHLYFYWYRQILGQKVEFLVSFYNNEISEKSEIFDDQFSVERPDGSNFTLKIRSTKLEDSAMYFCASCVNVYNEQFFGPGTRLTVL.